The present entry profiles one T cell receptor (beta chain) with its context. Some clones are missing from TCRdb's copy, which holds only in-frame ones; the method was immunoSEQ multiplex PCR. The sample includes 160,000 or so clones, roughly 90% of them seen just once. This record comes from a study of blood T cell repertoires in COVID-19. Study details: Samples representing acute and convalescent COVID-19 were sourced from the United States, Italy and Spain. The analysed material was cDNA or gDNA that came from T cells, B-cell-depleted T cells, or PBMCs.

Germline CDR1 MDHEN, CDR2 SYDVKM. Trimming shortened V by 6 bases and J by 3 bases, and 11 bases separated the two germline ends. There are 14 residues in the CDR3. This clonotype was obtained from a woman aged 45 to 65 with acute or convalescent COVID-19. This chain links TRBV28 with TRBJ1-4; D is possibly TRBD1 (5 bases). The material sequenced was peripheral blood. This CDR3 is CASSNRFSNEKLFF. The DNA of the CDR3 is TGTGCCAGCAGCAACAGGTTCTCTAATGAAAAACTGTTTTTT.